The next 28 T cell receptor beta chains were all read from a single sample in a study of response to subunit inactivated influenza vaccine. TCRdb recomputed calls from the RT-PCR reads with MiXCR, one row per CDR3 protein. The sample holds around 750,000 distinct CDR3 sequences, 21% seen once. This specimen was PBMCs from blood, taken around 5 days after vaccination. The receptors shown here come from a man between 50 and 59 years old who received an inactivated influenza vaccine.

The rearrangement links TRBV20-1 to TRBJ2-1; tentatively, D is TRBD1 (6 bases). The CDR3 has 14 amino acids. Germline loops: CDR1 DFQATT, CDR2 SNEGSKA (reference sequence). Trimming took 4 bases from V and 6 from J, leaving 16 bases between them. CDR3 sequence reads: CSAKGQTPRNEQFF. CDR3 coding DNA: TGCAGTGCTAAAGGACAGACCCCTCGCAATGAGCAGTTCTTC.

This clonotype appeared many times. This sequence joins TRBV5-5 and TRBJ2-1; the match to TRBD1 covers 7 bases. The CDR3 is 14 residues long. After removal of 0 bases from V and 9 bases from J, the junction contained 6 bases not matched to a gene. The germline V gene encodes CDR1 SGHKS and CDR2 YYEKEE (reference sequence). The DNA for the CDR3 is TGTGCCAGCAGCTTGGGAGGGGGCGTTGGTGAGCAGTTCTTC. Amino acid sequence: CASSLGGGVGEQFF.

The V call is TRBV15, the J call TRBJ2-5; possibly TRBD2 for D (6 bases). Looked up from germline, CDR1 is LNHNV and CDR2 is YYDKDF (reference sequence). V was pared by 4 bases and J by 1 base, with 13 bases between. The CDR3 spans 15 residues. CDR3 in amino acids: CATSTNAGPQETQYF. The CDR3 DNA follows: TGTGCCACCAGCACCAACGCGGGGCCCCAAGAGACCCAGTACTTC. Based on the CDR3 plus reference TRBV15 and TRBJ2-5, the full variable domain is DAMVIQNPRYQVTQFGKPVTLSCSQTLNHNVMYWYQQKSSQAPKLLFHYYDKDFNNEADTPDNFQSRRPNTSFCFLDIRSPGLGDTAMYLCATSTNAGPQETQYFGPGTRLLVL.

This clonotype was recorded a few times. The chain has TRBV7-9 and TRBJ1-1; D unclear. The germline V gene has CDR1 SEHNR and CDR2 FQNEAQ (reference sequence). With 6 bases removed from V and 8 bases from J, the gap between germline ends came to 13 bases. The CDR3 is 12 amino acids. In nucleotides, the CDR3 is TGTGCCAGCAGTTTTTCTGACTACGAAGCTTTCTTT. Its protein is CASSFSDYEAFF.

In nucleotides, the CDR3 is TGCGCCAGCAGCCAAACGGGCAGGGGAGCAGATACGCAGTATTTT. This gives the protein CASSQTGRGADTQYF. The V gene is TRBV4-3, the J gene TRBJ2-3, with a possible D match to TRBD1 (6 bases). CDR1 is LGHNA and CDR2 is YSLEER in the germline V gene. V was cut by 2 bases and J by 4 bases, with 13 bases left in between. The CDR3 runs 15 residues.

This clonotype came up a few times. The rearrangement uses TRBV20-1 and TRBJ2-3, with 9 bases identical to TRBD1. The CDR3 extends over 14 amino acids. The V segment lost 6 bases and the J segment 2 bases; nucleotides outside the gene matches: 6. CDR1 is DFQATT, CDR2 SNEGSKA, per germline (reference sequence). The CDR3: CSAPGQGFTDTQYF. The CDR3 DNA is TGCAGTGCGCCTGGACAGGGGTTCACAGATACGCAGTATTTT.

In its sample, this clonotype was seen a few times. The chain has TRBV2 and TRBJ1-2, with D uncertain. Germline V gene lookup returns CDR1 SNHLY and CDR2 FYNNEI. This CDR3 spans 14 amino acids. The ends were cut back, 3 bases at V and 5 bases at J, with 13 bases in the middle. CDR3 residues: CASSDESSGYGYTF. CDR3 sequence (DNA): TGTGCCAGCAGTGATGAGAGTTCCGGTTATGGCTACACCTTC.

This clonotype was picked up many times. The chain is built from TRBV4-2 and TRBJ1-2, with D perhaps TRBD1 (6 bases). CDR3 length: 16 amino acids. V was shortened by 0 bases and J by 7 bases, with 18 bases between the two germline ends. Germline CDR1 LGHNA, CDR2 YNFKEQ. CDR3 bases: TGTGCCAGCAGCCAAGATTATGGGAGCAGGGGCGGTGGCTACACCTTC. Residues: CASSQDYGSRGGGYTF.

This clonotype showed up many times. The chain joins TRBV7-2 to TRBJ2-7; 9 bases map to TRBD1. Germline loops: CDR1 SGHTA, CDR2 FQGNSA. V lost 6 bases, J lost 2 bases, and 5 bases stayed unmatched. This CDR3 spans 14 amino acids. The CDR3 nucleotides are TGTGCCAGCAGTTTTGACAGGGGGGCCTACGAGCAGTACTTC. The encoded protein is CASSFDRGAYEQYF.

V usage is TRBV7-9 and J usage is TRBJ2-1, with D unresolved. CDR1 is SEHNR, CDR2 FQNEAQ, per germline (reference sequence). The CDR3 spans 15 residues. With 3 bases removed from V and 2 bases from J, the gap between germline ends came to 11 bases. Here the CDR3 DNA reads TGTGCCAGCAGCTTGGACCAGATAACCTACAATGAGCAGTTCTTC. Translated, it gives CASSLDQITYNEQFF.

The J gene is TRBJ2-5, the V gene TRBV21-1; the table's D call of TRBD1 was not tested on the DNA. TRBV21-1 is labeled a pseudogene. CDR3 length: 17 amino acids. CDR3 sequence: CASSKVYQGPYQETQYF. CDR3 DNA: TGTGCCAGCAGCAAAGTTTACCAGGGGCCATACCAAGAGACCCAGTACTTC.

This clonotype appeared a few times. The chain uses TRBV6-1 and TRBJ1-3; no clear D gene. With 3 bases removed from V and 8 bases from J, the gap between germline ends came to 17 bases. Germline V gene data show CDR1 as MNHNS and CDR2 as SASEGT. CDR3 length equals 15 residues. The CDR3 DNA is TGTGCCAGCAGTGACCTCGGAGGAGGCATAGACACCATATATTTT. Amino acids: CASSDLGGGIDTIYF.

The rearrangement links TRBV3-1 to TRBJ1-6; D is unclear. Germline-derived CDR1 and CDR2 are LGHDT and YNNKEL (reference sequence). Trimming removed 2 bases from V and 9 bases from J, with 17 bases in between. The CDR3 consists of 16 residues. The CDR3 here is CASSQFPARNTSPLHF. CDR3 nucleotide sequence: TGTGCCAGCAGCCAATTCCCGGCCAGGAACACTTCACCCCTCCACTTT. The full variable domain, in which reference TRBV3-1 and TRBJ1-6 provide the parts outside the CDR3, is DTAVSQTPKYLVTQMGNDKSIKCEQNLGHDTMYWYKQDSKKFLKIMFSYNNKELIINETVPNRFSPKSPDKAHLNLHINSLELGDSAVYFCASSQFPARNTSPLHFGNGTRLTVT.

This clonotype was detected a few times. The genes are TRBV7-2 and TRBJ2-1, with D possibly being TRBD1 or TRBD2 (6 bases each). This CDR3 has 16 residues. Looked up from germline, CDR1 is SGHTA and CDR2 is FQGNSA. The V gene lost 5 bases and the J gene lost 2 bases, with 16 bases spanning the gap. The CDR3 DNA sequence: TGTGCCAGCAGCATTAGGGGGGAGGTGGCCTACAATGAGCAGTTCTTC. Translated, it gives CASSIRGEVAYNEQFF.

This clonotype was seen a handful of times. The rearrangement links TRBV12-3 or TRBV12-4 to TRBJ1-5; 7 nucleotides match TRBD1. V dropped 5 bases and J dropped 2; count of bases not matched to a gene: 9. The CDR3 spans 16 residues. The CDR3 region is CASSDRATGRNQPQHF. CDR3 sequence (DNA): TGTGCCAGCAGTGACAGGGCTACTGGACGCAATCAGCCCCAGCATTTT.

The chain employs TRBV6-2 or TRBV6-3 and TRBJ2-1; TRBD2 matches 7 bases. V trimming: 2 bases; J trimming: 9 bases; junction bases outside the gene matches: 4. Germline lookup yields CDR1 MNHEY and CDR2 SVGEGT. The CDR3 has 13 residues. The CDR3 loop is CASSYGLDLEQFF. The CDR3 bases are TGTGCCAGCAGTTACGGACTAGACCTTGAGCAGTTCTTC.

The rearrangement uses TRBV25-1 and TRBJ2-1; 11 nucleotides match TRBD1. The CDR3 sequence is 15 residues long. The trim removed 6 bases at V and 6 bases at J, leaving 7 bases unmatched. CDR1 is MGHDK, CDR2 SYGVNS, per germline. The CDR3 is CASRNPGTGGNEQFF. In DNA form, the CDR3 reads TGTGCCAGCAGGAACCCAGGGACAGGGGGCAATGAGCAGTTCTTC.

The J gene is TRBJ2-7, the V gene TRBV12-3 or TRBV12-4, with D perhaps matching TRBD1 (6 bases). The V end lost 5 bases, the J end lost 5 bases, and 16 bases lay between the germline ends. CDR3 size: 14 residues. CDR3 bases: TGTGCCAGCAGTCCCCTGGACAGAAAGAACGAGCAGTACTTC. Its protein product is CASSPLDRKNEQYF.

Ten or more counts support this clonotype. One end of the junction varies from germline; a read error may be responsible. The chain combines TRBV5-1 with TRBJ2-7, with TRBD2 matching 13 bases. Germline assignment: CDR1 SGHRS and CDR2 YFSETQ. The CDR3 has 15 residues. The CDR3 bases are TGTGCCAGCAGCCTCGGACTAGCGGGAGTCTACGAGCAGTACTTC. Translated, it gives CASSLGLAGVYEQYF.

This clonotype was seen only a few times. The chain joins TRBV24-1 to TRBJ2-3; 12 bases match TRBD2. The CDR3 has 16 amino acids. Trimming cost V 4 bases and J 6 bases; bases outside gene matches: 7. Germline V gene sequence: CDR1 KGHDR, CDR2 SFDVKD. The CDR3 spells CATSDRTSGISDTQYF. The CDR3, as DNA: TGTGCCACCAGTGACAGGACTAGCGGGATAAGTGATACGCAGTATTTT.

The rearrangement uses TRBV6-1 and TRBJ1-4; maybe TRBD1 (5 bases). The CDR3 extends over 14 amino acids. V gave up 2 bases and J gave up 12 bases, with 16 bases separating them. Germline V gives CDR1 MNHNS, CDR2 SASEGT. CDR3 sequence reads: CASSEMGPWKELFF. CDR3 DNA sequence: TGTGCCAGCAGTGAAATGGGGCCCTGGAAGGAACTGTTTTTT.

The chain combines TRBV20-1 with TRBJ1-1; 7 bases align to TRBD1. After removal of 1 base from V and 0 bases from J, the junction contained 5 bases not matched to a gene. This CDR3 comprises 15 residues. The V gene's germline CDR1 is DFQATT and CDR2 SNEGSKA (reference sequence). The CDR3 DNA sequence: TGCAGTGCTAGAGCAGGGGGACGGGTGAACACTGAAGCTTTCTTT. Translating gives CSARAGGRVNTEAFF.

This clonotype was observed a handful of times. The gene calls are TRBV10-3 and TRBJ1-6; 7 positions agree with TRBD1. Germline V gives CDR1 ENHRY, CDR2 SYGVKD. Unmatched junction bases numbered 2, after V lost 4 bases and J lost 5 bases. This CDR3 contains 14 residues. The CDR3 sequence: CAISGQGNNSPLHF. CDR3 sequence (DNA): TGTGCCATCAGTGGACAGGGAAATAATTCACCCCTCCACTTT.

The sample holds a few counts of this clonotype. DNA of the CDR3: TGCAGCGTCTTGCAAAATTTGGGAAACATTCAGTACTTC. The encoded protein is CSVLQNLGNIQYF. The V call is TRBV29-1, the J call TRBJ2-4; D gene unclear. Trimming cost V 6 bases and J 6 bases, with 15 bases left between them. CDR3 length: 13 residues. CDR1 is SQVTM, CDR2 ANQGSEA, per germline.

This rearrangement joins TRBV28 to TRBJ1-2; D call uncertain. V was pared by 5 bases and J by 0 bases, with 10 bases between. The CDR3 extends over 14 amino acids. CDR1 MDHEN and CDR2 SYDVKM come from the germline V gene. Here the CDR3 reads CASSPRFTNYGYTF. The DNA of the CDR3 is TGTGCCAGCAGTCCCCGCTTCACTAACTATGGCTACACCTTC.

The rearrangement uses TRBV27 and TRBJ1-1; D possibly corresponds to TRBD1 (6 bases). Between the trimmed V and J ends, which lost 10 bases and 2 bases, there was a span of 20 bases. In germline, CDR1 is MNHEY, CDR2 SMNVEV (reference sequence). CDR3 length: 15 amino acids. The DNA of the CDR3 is TGTGCCATCGCCATCCTGAGGGGGGGCAACACTGAAGCTTTCTTT. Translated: CAIAILRGGNTEAFF.

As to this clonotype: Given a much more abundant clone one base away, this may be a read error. This CDR3 reads CASRFGTSGSSEQYF. The CDR3 coding sequence is TGCGCCAGCAGATTCGGGACTAGCGGGTCCTCCGAGCAGTACTTC. This sequence joins TRBV4-3 and TRBJ2-7; 12 nucleotides align to TRBD2. From germline, CDR1 is LGHNA and CDR2 YSLEER. The CDR3 totals 15 residues.

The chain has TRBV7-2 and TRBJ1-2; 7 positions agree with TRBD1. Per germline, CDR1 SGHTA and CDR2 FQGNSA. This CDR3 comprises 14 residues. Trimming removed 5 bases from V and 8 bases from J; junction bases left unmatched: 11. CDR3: CASSGPGQAGGYTF. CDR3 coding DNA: TGTGCCAGCAGCGGACCAGGACAGGCGGGAGGCTACACCTTC.